The clone carrying this TCR beta chain was detected only a few times. The antigen remains unidentified. Sample barcodes and UMIs were carried by the TCR alpha and TCR beta cDNA libraries that 5'RACE generated with constant-segment primers. Using its own MiXCR run on the 5' RACE reads, TCRdb lists one record per CDR3 protein. The data contain more than 250,000 distinct CDR3 sequences, about a sixth of them singletons. These data belong to a study of T-cell memory formation after mild COVID-19. Study-wide points: Among clones contracting day 15 to 85, CD4/CD8 was balanced, whereas later expanders leaned CD4+. Whether day 37 second-wave clones are SARS-CoV-2-specific was not confirmed. Cross-reactive memory seemingly joined, as some responding clones were found in pre-infection memory.

V lost 0 bases, J lost 4 bases, and 8 bases lay in between. Germline V gene sequence: CDR1 SGHRS, CDR2 YFSETQ. The length of the CDR3 is 15 residues. V is TRBV5-1 and J is TRBJ2-6; unclear D gene. The specimen was PBMCs or a T cell subset sorted from them (not recorded which). The TCR comes from a man aged 18-30 years who had mild COVID-19 (a few samples of this study predate the infection). Cell type and time point are not known. The CDR3 nucleotides read TGCGCCAGCAGCTTGGAAATGGGGGGGGCCAACGTCCTGACTTTC. Amino acid sequence: CASSLEMGGANVLTF.